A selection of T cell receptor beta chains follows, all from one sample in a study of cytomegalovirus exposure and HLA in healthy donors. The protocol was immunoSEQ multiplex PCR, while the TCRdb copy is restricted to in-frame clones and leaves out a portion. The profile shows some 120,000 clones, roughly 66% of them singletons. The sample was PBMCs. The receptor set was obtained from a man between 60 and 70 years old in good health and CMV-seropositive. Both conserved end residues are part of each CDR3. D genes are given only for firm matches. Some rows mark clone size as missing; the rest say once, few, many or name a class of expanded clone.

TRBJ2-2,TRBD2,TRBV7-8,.,TGTGCCAGCAGCTTAGCTTTGATAGCGGGGGACCCGAACACCGGGGAGCTGTTTTTT,CASSLALIAGDPNTGELFF
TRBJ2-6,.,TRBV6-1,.,TGTGCCAGCAGTGAAGGAGTCGGTTTCTCTGGGGCCAACGTCCTGACTTTC,CASSEGVGFSGANVLTF
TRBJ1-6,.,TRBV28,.,TGTGCCAGCACCCAAGGGGGTTCTTATTCACCCCTCCACTTT,CASTQGGSYSPLHF
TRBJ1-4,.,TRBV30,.,TGTGCCTGGAGTGTACGGGACAATAATGAAAAACTGTTTTTT,CAWSVRDNNEKLFF
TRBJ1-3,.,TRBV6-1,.,TGTGCCACTGACAGAGGGGGATTCTCTGGAAACACCATATATTTT,CATDRGGFSGNTIYF
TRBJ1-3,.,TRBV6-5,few,TGTGCCAGCAGTTACTCGCGAGACAATGGAAACACCATATATTTT,CASSYSRDNGNTIYF
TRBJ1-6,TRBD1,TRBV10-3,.,TGTGCCATCAGCGCGGGAGACAGGGGAGTTTCACCCCTCCACTTT,CAISAGDRGVSPLHF
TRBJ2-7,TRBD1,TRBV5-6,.,TGTGCCAGCAGCTCCCTCAGGGGGAGTTTGGGGAAAGTGAGTGAGCAGTACTTC,CASSSLRGSLGKVSEQYF
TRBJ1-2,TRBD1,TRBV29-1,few,TGCAGCGTTGGGCAGGGGGCAGGGGGCTACACCTTC,CSVGQGAGGYTF
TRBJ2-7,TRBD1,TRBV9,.,TGTGCCAGCAGCGTCGCCGGGACAGGGGGAGGCCTCGAGCAGTACTTC,CASSVAGTGGGLEQYF